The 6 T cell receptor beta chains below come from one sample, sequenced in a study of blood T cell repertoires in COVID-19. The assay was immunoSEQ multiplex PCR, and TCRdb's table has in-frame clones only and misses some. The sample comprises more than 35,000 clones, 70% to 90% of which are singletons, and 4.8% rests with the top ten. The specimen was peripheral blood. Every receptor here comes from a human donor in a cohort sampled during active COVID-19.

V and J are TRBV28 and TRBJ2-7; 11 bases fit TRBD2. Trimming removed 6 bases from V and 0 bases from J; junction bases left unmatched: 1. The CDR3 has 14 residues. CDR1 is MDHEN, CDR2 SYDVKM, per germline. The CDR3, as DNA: TGTGCCAGCAGACTAGCGGGAGCCTCCTACGAGCAGTACTTC. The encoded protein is CASRLAGASYEQYF.

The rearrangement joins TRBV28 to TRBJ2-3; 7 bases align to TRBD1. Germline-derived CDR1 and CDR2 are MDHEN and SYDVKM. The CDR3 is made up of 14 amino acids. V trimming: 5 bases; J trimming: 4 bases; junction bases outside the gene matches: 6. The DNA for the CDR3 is TGTGCCAGCAGTGGGGACAGCCCCGCAGATACGCAGTATTTT. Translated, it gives CASSGDSPADTQYF.

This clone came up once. Here the CDR3 reads CASSGLSGRAGTGELFF. CDR3 nucleotides: TGTGCCAGCAGTGGACTTAGCGGGAGGGCCGGGACCGGGGAGCTGTTTTTT. The genes are TRBV25-1 and TRBJ2-2, with 11 bases lining up with TRBD2. Germline loops: CDR1 MGHDK, CDR2 SYGVNS. The J segment lost 5 bases and the V segment lost 4 bases, leaving 9 bases of the junction unmatched. CDR3 length: 17 residues.

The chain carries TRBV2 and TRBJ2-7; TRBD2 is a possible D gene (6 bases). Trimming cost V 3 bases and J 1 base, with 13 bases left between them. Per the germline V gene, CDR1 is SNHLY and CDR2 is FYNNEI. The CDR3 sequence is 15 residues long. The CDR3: CASSDTGSWSYEQYF. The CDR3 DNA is TGTGCCAGCAGTGATACCGGGAGTTGGTCCTACGAGCAGTACTTC.

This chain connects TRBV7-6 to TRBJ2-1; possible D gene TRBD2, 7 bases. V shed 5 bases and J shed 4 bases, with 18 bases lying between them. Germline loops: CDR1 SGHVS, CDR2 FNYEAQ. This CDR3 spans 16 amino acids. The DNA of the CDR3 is TGTGCCAGCAGCCCTATAAAGGGGGGGGCTTACAATGAGCAGTTCTTC. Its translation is CASSPIKGGAYNEQFF.

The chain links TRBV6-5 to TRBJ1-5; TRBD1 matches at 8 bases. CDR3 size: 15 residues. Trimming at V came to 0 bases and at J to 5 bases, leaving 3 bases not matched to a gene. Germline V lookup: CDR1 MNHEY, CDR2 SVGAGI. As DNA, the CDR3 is TGTGCCAGCAGTTACTCGAACAGGGGGGATCAGCCCCAGCATTTT. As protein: CASSYSNRGDQPQHF.